The following is a T cell receptor beta chain sequence with its context. Its cognate antigen is unknown. Each CDR3 protein gets one entry after TCRdb re-called the RT-PCR reads with MiXCR. The sample yields over 750,000 distinct CDR3 sequences, around 21% seen once. CDR1 is DFQATT, CDR2 SNEGSKA, per germline (reference sequence). The CDR3 has 14 residues. V lost 8 bases and J 2 bases, leaving 17 bases between the germline ends. This sample is drawn from a study of response to subunit inactivated influenza vaccine. Findings and limits, study-wide: Every seasonal influenza vaccination brings in few new T cells, the authors suggested.

Source: PBMCs from blood, taken 4 to 6 days after vaccination. The sequence derives from a man aged 50 or older who received an inactivated influenza vaccine. The V gene is TRBV20-1, the J gene TRBJ2-3; D may be TRBD1 (6 bases). In nucleotides, the CDR3 is TGCAGTCCTCAAAGGGGGTCCAACACAGATACGCAGTATTTT. As protein: CSPQRGSNTDTQYF.